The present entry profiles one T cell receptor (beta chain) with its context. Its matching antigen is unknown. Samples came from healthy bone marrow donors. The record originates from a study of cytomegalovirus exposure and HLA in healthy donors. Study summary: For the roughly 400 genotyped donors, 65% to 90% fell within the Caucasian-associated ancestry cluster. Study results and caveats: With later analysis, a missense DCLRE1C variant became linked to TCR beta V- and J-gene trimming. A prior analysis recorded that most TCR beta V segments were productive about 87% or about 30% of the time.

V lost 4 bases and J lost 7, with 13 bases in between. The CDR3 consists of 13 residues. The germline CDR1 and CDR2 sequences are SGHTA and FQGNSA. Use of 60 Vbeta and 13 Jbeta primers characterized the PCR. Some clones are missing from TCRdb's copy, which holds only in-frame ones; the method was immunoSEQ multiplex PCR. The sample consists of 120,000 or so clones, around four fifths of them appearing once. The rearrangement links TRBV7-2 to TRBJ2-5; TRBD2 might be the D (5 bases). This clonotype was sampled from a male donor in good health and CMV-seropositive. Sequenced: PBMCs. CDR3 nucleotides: TGTGCCAGCAGCTCGACTACCTTTGGGACCCAGTACTTC. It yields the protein CASSSTTFGTQYF.